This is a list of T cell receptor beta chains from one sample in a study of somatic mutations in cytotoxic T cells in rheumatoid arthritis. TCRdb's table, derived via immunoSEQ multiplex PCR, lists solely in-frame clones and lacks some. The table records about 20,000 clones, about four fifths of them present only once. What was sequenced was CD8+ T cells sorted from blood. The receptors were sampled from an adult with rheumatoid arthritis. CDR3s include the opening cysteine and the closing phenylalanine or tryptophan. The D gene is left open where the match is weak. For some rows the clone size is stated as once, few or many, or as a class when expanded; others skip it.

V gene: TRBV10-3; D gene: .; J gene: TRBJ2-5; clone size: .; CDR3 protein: CAISESSRAETQYF; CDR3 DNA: TGTGCCATCAGTGAGTCCTCCAGGGCTGAGACCCAGTACTTC
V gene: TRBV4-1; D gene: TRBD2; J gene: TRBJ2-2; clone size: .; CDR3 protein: CASSPQGTSGRFTGELFF; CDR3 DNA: TGCGCCAGCAGCCCCCAGGGGACTAGCGGGAGATTCACCGGGGAGCTGTTTTTT
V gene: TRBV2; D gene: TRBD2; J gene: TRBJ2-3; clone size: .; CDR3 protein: CASNTLLAGGTGRHTQYF; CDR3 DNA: TGTGCCAGCAATACCCTTTTAGCGGGAGGGACGGGAAGGCATACGCAGTATTTT
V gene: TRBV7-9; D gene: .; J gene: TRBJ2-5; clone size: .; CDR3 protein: CASSPSLASRWMYF; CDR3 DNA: TGTGCCAGCAGCCCCTCACTGGCCTCACGGTGGATGTACTTC
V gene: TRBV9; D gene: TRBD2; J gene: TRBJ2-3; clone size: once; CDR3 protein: CASSVRTSGGLDTQYF; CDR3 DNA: TGTGCCAGCAGCGTCCGGACTAGCGGGGGCCTGGATACGCAGTATTTT
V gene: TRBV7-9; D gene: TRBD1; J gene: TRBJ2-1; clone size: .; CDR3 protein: CASSSRDSLREFF; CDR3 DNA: TGTGCCAGCAGCAGCCGGGACAGCCTCCGGGAGTTCTTC
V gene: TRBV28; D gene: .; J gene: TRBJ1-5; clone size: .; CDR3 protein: CASSLDGVNQPQHF; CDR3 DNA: TGTGCCAGCAGTTTAGACGGAGTTAATCAGCCCCAGCATTTT
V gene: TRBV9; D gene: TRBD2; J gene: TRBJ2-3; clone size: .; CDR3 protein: CASSAGLADTDTQYF; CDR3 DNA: TGTGCCAGCAGCGCGGGACTAGCGGACACAGATACGCAGTATTTT
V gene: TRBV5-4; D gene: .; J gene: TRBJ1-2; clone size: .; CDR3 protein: CASTPGHVVDYGYTF; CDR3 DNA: TGTGCCAGCACCCCGGGCCACGTCGTGGACTATGGCTACACCTTC
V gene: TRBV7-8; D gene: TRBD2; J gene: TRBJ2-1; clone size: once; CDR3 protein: CASSLFSSGTRDEQFF; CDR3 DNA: TGTGCCAGCAGCTTATTCAGTAGCGGGACCCGAGATGAGCAGTTCTTC
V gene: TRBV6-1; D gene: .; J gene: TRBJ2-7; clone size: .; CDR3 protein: CATADSGDEQYF; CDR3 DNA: TGTGCCACCGCCGATTCGGGGGACGAGCAGTACTTC
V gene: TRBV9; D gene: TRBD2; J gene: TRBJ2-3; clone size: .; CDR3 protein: CASSGLAGDYPSTDTQYF; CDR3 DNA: TGTGCCAGCAGCGGACTAGCGGGGGACTACCCTAGCACAGATACGCAGTATTTT
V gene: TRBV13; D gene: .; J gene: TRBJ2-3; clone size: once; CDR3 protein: CASSLRGFETDTQYF; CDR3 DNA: TGTGCCAGCAGCTTACGGGGATTCGAAACAGATACGCAGTATTTT
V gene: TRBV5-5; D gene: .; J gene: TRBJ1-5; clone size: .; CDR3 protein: CASSFSHTGNQPQHF; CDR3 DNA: TGTGCCAGCAGCTTTTCCCACACAGGGAACCAGCCCCAGCATTTT
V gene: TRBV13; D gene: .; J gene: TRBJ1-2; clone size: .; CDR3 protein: CASSLGQEDGYTF; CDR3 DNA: TGTGCCAGCAGCTTAGGTCAGGAGGATGGCTACACCTTC
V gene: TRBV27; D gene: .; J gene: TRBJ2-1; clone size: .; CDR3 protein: CASSLTPGGREQFF; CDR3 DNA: TGTGCCAGCAGTTTAACCCCCGGAGGCCGGGAGCAGTTCTTC
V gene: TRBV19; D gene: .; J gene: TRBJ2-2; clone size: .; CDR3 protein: CATHRRNTGELFF; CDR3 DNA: TGTGCCACGCACAGGAGGAACACCGGGGAGCTGTTTTTT
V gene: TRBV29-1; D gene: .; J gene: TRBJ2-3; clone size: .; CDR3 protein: CSVGDTDTQYF; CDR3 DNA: TGCAGCGTTGGCGACACAGATACGCAGTATTTT
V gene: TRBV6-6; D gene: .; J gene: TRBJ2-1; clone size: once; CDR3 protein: CASSLPRESQGEQFF; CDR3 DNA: TGTGCCAGCAGTTTACCCCGGGAGAGCCAAGGTGAGCAGTTCTTC
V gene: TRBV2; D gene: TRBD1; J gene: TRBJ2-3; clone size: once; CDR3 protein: CASGDRGRRGTDTQYF; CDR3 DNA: TGTGCCAGCGGGGACAGGGGGCGCCGGGGCACAGATACGCAGTATTTT
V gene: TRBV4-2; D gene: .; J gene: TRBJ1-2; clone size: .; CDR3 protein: CASSQDPGYGYTF; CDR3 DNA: TGTGCCAGCAGCCAAGACCCAGGCTACGGCTACACCTTC
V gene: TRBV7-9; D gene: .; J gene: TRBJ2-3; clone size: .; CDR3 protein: CASSETGDGVWTDTQYF; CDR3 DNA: TGTGCCAGCAGCGAGACGGGAGATGGGGTATGGACAGATACGCAGTATTTT
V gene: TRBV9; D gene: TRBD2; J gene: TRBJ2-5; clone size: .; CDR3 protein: CASSATPGELARRETQYF; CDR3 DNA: TGTGCCAGCAGCGCCACCCCGGGTGAACTAGCGCGGAGAGAGACCCAGTACTTC
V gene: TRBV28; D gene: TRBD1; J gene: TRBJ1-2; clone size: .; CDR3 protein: CASSLTGGTSSYGYTF; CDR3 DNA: TGTGCCAGCAGTTTGACAGGGGGCACCTCCAGCTATGGCTACACCTTC
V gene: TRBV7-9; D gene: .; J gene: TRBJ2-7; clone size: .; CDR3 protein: CASSPTRTTGYEQYF; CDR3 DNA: TGTGCCAGCAGCCCGACCAGGACTACTGGTTACGAGCAGTACTTC
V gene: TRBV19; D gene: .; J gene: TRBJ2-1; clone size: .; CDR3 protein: CASSISGIRGNNEQFF; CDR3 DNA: TGTGCCAGTAGTATCTCAGGTATAAGGGGAAACAATGAGCAGTTCTTC
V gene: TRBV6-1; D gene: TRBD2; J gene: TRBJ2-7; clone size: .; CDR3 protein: CASSDGWRIAGRYEQYF; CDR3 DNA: TGTGCCAGCAGTGATGGGTGGCGGATAGCGGGCAGATACGAGCAGTACTTC
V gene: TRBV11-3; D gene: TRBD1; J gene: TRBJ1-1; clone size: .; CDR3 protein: CASSLRTGRNTEAFF; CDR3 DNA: TGTGCCAGCAGCTTACGGACAGGGAGGAACACTGAAGCTTTCTTT
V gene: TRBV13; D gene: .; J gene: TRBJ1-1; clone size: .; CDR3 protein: CASSSTTGLLGFEAFF; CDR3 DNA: TGTGCCAGCAGCTCCACAACAGGGCTCTTGGGTTTTGAAGCTTTCTTT
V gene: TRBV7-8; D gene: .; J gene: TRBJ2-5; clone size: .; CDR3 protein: CASSLERGGSETQYF; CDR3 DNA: TGTGCCAGCAGCTTAGAGAGGGGAGGAAGCGAGACCCAGTACTTC
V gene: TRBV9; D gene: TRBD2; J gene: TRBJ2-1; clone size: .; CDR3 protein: CASSVVGLAEGVYNEQFF; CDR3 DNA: TGTGCCAGCAGCGTAGTGGGACTAGCGGAGGGGGTCTACAATGAGCAGTTCTTC
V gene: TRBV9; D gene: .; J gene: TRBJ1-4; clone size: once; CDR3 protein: CASSVEQGPNEKLFF; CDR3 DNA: TGTGCCAGCAGCGTAGAGCAGGGTCCTAATGAAAAACTGTTTTTT
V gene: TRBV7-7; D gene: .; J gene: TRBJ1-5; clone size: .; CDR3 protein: CASARAVGQPQHF; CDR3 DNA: TGTGCTAGCGCCCGAGCAGTCGGACAGCCCCAGCATTTT
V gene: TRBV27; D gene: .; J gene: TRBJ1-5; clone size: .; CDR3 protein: CASSLGYNQPQHF; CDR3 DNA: TGTGCCAGCAGTTTAGGCTACAATCAGCCCCAGCATTTT
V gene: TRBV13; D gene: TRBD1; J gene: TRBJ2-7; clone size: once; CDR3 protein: CASSPRGTGQYEQYF; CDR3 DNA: TGTGCCAGCAGCCCGAGGGGGACAGGGCAGTACGAGCAGTACTTC
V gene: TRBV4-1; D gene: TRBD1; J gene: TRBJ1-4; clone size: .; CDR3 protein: CASSLPLTGRDEKLFF; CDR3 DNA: TGCGCCAGCAGCCTCCCTCTGACAGGGCGGGATGAAAAACTGTTTTTT
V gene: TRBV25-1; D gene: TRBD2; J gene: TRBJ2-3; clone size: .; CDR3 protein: CASSGSAGGSTDTQYF; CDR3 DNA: TGTGCCAGCAGTGGCAGTGCGGGAGGGAGCACAGATACGCAGTATTTT
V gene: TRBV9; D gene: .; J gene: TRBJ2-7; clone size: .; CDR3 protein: CASSVGDGRGEQYF; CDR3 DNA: TGTGCCAGCAGCGTAGGTGACGGGCGAGGGGAGCAGTACTTC
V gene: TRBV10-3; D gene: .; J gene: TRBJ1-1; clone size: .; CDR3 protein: CAITVGTEAFF; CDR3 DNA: TGTGCCATCACCGTGGGGACTGAAGCTTTCTTT
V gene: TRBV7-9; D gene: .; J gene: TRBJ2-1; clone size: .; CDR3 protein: CASSTPEEVSYEQFF; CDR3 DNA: TGTGCCAGCAGCACCCCGGAAGAGGTTTCCTATGAGCAGTTCTTC
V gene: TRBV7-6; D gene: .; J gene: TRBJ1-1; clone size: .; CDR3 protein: CASSSDSGGPEAFF; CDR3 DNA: TGTGCCAGCAGCTCCGACTCCGGGGGTCCTGAAGCTTTCTTT
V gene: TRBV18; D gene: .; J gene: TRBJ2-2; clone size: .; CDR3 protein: CASSPPAQPGELFF; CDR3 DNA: TGTGCCAGCTCACCACCGGCGCAACCCGGGGAGCTGTTTTTT
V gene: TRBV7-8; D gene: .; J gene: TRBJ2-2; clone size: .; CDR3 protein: CASYPLPQGPNTGELFF; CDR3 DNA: TGTGCCAGCTATCCTCTACCACAGGGACCGAACACCGGGGAGCTGTTTTTT
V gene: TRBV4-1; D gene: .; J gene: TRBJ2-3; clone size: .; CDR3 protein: CASSSFGPNTDTQYF; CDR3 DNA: TGCGCCAGCAGTTCTTTCGGCCCAAACACAGATACGCAGTATTTT
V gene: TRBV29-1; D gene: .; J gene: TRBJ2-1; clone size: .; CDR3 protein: CSVEARGSYNEQFF; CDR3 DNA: TGCAGCGTTGAAGCCCGGGGATCCTACAATGAGCAGTTCTTC
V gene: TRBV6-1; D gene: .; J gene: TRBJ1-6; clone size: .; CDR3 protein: CASSEGRPRHSPLHF; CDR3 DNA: TGTGCCAGCAGTGAAGGCAGGCCGAGACATTCACCCCTCCACTTT
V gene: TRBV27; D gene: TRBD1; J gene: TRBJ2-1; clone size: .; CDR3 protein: CASSLRTGSVFNDEQFF; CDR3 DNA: TGTGCCAGCAGTTTACGGACAGGGTCGGTTTTTAACGATGAGCAGTTCTTC
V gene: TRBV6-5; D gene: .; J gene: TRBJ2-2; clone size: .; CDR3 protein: CASSGQPTGELFF; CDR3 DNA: TGTGCCAGCAGTGGACAGCCAACCGGGGAGCTGTTTTTT
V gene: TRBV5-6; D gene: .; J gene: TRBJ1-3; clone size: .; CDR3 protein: CASSFQGWNTIYF; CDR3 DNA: TGTGCCAGCAGCTTCCAGGGCTGGAACACCATATATTTT
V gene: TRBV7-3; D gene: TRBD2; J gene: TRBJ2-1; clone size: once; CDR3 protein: CASSSLSGSWNEQFF; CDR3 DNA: TGTGCCAGCAGCTCTCTCAGCGGGAGTTGGAATGAGCAGTTCTTC
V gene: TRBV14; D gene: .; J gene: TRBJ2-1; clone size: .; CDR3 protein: CASSQDLRGTYNEQFF; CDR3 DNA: TGTGCCAGCAGCCAAGATTTGCGGGGGACATACAATGAGCAGTTCTTC